The next 31 T cell receptor beta chains were all read from a single sample in a study of blood T cells in healthy people across ages. Alongside a J-beta primer mix, a sample-barcoded 5' primer served in a second PCR lasting roughly 7 to 12 cycles. One entry per CDR3 protein results from TCRdb running MiXCR on the 5' RACE reads. The sample records more than 800,000 distinct CDR3 sequences, about 30% being singletons. The sequenced material came from blood. The receptors originated from an elderly woman in good health.

J is TRBJ2-1 and V is TRBV3-1; TRBD2 matches 7 bases. V lost 4 bases and J lost 8; bases outside the gene matches: 17. The length of the CDR3 is 17 residues. Germline V gene data show CDR1 as LGHDT and CDR2 as YNNKEL (reference sequence). The CDR3 loop reads CASSLFGGPRRGDEQFF. CDR3 sequence (DNA): TGTGCCAGCAGCCTATTCGGGGGTCCTCGCCGGGGGGATGAGCAGTTCTTC.

Of note for this clonotype: A single base separates this from a much larger clone, so it may be a read error. The rearrangement uses TRBV29-1 and TRBJ2-7; 10 nucleotides match TRBD2. This CDR3 region has 14 residues. J lost 5 bases, V lost 4 bases, and 8 bases had no gene match. Germline values: CDR1 SQVTM, CDR2 ANQGSEA. CDR3: CSVGRAGGKHEQYF. In DNA form, the CDR3 reads TGCAGCGTTGGTCGAGCGGGGGGGAAGCACGAGCAGTACTTC.

Concerning this clonotype: A read error is possible here, since a much larger clone lies one base away. This chain joins TRBV6-1 and TRBJ1-2, with D perhaps TRBD1 (6 bases). CDR1 MNHNS and CDR2 SASEGT come from the germline V gene. CDR3 size: 15 residues. The CDR3 coding sequence is TGTGCCAGCAGCGAGGTTAAGGCAGGGGCGTTTGGCTGCACCTTC. Protein sequence: CASSEVKAGAFGCTF.

This clonotype was detected a few times. The chain couples TRBV20-1 to TRBJ1-4, with 7 bases matching TRBD1. From germline, CDR1 is DFQATT and CDR2 SNEGSKA (reference sequence). The CDR3 covers 15 residues. The junction had 14 bases not matched to a gene; V was cut back by 7 bases and J by 6 bases. The CDR3 region is CSVQPPGQMHEKLFF. CDR3 in DNA: TGCAGTGTCCAACCCCCGGGACAGATGCATGAAAAACTGTTTTTT.

This clonotype was picked up many times. The chain carries TRBV7-2 and TRBJ2-3, with D unresolved. The CDR3 runs 15 residues. Between the trimmed V and J ends, which lost 0 bases and 1 base, there was a span of 8 bases. Per the germline V gene, CDR1 is SGHTA and CDR2 is FQGNSA. The DNA for the CDR3 is TGTGCCAGCAGCTTAGCCTTTTTCGGCACAGATACGCAGTATTTT. As protein: CASSLAFFGTDTQYF.

This clonotype was detected many times. The CDR3 nucleotides read TGTGCCAGCTGGTCAATAGCGGGGGGCTCCCAAGAGACCCAGTACTTC. Its protein is CASWSIAGGSQETQYF. V is TRBV12-3 or TRBV12-4 and J is TRBJ2-5; 10 nucleotides line up with TRBD2. The CDR3 is made up of 16 amino acids. With 8 bases clipped from V and 1 base from J, the junction kept 10 bases outside the gene matches.

This clonotype was observed many times. The chain couples TRBV2 to TRBJ2-5; TRBD2 is a possible D gene (6 bases). V lost 4 bases and J lost 0, with 15 bases in between. Germline CDR1 reads SNHLY; CDR2 reads FYNNEI. This CDR3 is built from 16 residues. CDR3 sequence (DNA): TGTGCCAGCAGTGTGACCGGGACTCCAAACCAAGAGACCCAGTACTTC. Its protein product is CASSVTGTPNQETQYF.

Note on this clonotype: Germline is not matched at one junction end, which may reflect a read error. V is TRBV7-2 and J is TRBJ2-1; TRBD1 aligns across 8 bases. Per germline, CDR1 SGHTA and CDR2 FQGNSA. CDR3 length: 15 residues. The CDR3 coding sequence is TGTGTCAGCAGCTTACAGGGGGGCTCCTACAATGAGCAGTTCTTC. Its protein is CVSSLQGGSYNEQFF.

This clonotype came up many times. V and J are TRBV20-1 and TRBJ2-3; a possible D gene is TRBD2 (6 bases). With 7 bases removed from V and 3 bases from J, the gap between germline ends came to 14 bases. In germline, CDR1 is DFQATT, CDR2 SNEGSKA (reference sequence). This CDR3 comprises 13 residues. The CDR3 DNA follows: TGCAGTGAACGGTGGGAGGCGACAGATACGCAGTATTTT. It translates to CSERWEATDTQYF.

Worth noting for this clonotype: Germline and junction disagree at one end, which may indicate a read error. This sequence joins TRBV6-2 or TRBV6-3 and TRBJ1-5, with 9 nucleotides matching TRBD1. There are 16 residues in the CDR3. CDR1 and CDR2 from the germline V gene are MNHEY and SVGEGT. The CDR3 DNA reads TGTGCCAGCAGTTACTCGGGACAGGGAAGCAATCAGCCCCGGCATTTT. Encoded protein: CASSYSGQGSNQPRHF.

The chain joins TRBV29-1 to TRBJ1-3, with a weak D call TRBD1 (5 bases). There are 14 residues in the CDR3. From germline, CDR1 is SQVTM and CDR2 ANQGSEA. V dropped 7 bases and J dropped 0 bases, with 13 bases sitting between them. CDR3 sequence: CSAFEGSSGNTIYF. The CDR3 DNA is TGCAGCGCATTCGAGGGGAGCTCTGGAAACACCATATATTTT.

This clonotype was seen repeatedly, ten times or more. This sequence joins TRBV7-9 and TRBJ2-5; D possibly corresponds to TRBD1 (6 bases). The J call may be incorrect, as the DNA end agrees better with TRBJ2-7. This CDR3 contains 12 residues. The germline V gene has CDR1 SEHNR and CDR2 FQNEAQ (reference sequence). The DNA for the CDR3 is TGTGCCAGCAGCTTGGGGACAAACGAGCAGTACTTC. This sequence encodes CASSLGTNEQYF.

There are a few counts of this clonotype. Being one base from a much bigger clone, this may be a read error. This chain uses TRBV7-2 with TRBJ1-1, with 7 bases aligning to TRBD1. In germline, CDR1 is SGHTA, CDR2 FQGNSA. The ends lost 3 bases at V and 4 bases at J; junction bases unmatched: 5. The CDR3 sequence is 14 residues long. The CDR3 protein is CASSFNRGSTEAFF. The CDR3 DNA follows: TGTGCCAGCAGCTTCAACAGGGGTAGCACTGAAGCTTTCTTT.

This clonotype was detected ten times or more. The chain carries TRBV2 and TRBJ2-7; 7 bases fit TRBD1. CDR1 SNHLY and CDR2 FYNNEI come from the germline V gene. This CDR3 comprises 13 residues. Unmatched junction bases numbered 9, after V lost 6 bases and J lost 7 bases. The CDR3 reads CASRTTGVGEQYF. The DNA of the CDR3 is TGTGCCAGCAGGACCACAGGGGTCGGAGAGCAGTACTTC.

The table lists this clonotype with a few counts. One base away lies a much larger clone, so this may be a sequencing read error. The chain uses TRBV3-1 and TRBJ2-1, with 8 bases fitting TRBD2. This CDR3 has 17 amino acids. CDR1 and CDR2 from the germline V gene are LGHDT and YNNKEL (reference sequence). The CDR3 region is CAGSHTIRGGSYNEQFF. CDR3 coding DNA: TGTGCCGGCAGCCACACCATACGGGGGGGCTCCTACAATGAGCAGTTCTTC.

V and J are TRBV29-1 and TRBJ2-6; D uncertain. The CDR3 extends over 13 amino acids. Germline V gene data show CDR1 as SQVTM and CDR2 as ANQGSEA. Trimming pared 4 bases from V and 4 bases from J, leaving 8 bases between. The CDR3 DNA reads TGCAGCGTTGCCGTAACGGGGGCCAACGTCCTGACTTTC. This gives the protein CSVAVTGANVLTF.

The chain uses TRBV3-1 and TRBJ2-5; D may be TRBD2 (5 bases). CDR1 is LGHDT and CDR2 is YNNKEL in the germline V gene (reference sequence). Trimming stripped 5 bases from V and 11 bases from J, with 21 bases between. The CDR3 has 14 residues. CDR3 in DNA: TGTGCCAGCAGCTCCCTCACTAGTATCTATGAGCAGTACTTC. Translating it yields CASSSLTSIYEQYF.

The chain has TRBV30 and TRBJ2-1; 8 positions match TRBD2. The CDR3 is 13 amino acids. Trimming took 3 bases from V and 7 from J; bases not matched to a gene: 5. Germline V lookup: CDR1 GTSNPN, CDR2 SVGIG (reference sequence). The CDR3 loop is CAWRRGALNEQFF. The CDR3 bases are TGTGCCTGGAGGCGGGGGGCCCTGAATGAGCAGTTCTTC. Complete variable domain (other parts from reference TRBV30 and TRBJ2-1): SQTIHQWPATLVQPVGSPLSLECTVEGTSNPNLYWYRQAAGRGLQLLFYSVGIGQISSEVPQNLSASRPQDRQFILSSKKLLLSDSGFYLCAWRRGALNEQFFGPGTRLTVL.

The V and J genes are TRBV20-1 and TRBJ1-2; D is uncertain. V was pared by 5 bases and J by 6 bases, with 10 bases between. CDR1 is DFQATT, CDR2 SNEGSKA, per germline (reference sequence). The CDR3 loop spans 11 amino acids. The CDR3 nucleotides read TGCAGTGCTGGGTACACGGATGGCTACACCTTC. It codes for CSAGYTDGYTF.

This clonotype showed up many times. The V gene is TRBV2, the J gene TRBJ2-3, with TRBD2 identical over 9 bases. Germline assignment: CDR1 SNHLY and CDR2 FYNNEI. Trimming removed 7 bases from V and 4 bases from J; junction bases left unmatched: 9. The CDR3 is 15 amino acids. The CDR3 protein is CASTQPGLASDTQYF. In DNA, the CDR3 is TGTGCCAGCACCCAACCGGGACTAGCATCAGATACGCAGTATTTT.

With respect to this clonotype: This may come from a read error, since a much larger clone is one base off. The genes are TRBV6-6 and TRBJ1-2; D call uncertain. This CDR3 region has 14 residues. The V and J ends lost 7 bases and 0 bases respectively, with 12 bases between them. In germline, CDR1 is MNHNY, CDR2 SVGAGI (reference sequence). As DNA, the CDR3 is TGTGCCAGCAAGGAAGACACGGCTAACTATGGCTACACCTTC. Protein: CASKEDTANYGYTF.

In its sample, this clonotype was seen once. The chain recombines TRBV28 with TRBJ2-1, with unresolved D. In germline, CDR1 is MDHEN, CDR2 SYDVKM. The CDR3 is made up of 15 amino acids. V gave up 2 bases and J gave up 0 bases, with 8 bases separating them. The CDR3: CASSLVRSSYNEQFF. In DNA form, the CDR3 reads TGTGCCAGCAGTTTAGTACGGAGCTCCTACAATGAGCAGTTCTTC.

As for this clonotype: A much larger clonotype is one base distant, so this may be a read error. The J gene is TRBJ2-5, the V gene TRBV21-1; the listed D gene, TRBD1, was not tested against the DNA. TRBV21-1 is an annotated pseudogene. The CDR3 consists of 16 residues. The CDR3 coding sequence is TGTGCCTGCAGCAAAGCGAAGACAGGGGTGCAAGAGACCCAGTACTTC. Translating it yields CACSKAKTGVQETQYF.

This chain connects TRBV10-2 to TRBJ1-2; D is unresolved. CDR1 and CDR2 (germline): WSHSY, SAAADI. CDR3 length equals 15 residues. The V end was cut by 3 bases, the J end by 4 bases, with 15 bases between. CDR3 nucleotides: TGCGCCAGCAGTGATTCCGATCCGAGGTTCTATGGCTACACCTTC. Translation: CASSDSDPRFYGYTF.

This chain joins TRBV5-1 and TRBJ2-2, with D tentatively TRBD1 or TRBD2 (5 bases each). The V gene's germline CDR1 is SGHRS and CDR2 YFSETQ. Trimming removed 5 bases at V and 4 bases at J, with 12 bases between. The CDR3 is 14 amino acids. The DNA for the CDR3 is TGCGCCAGCAGAGAGGGGACGAGCACCGGGGAGCTGTTTTTT. Translating it yields CASREGTSTGELFF.

Many counts were recorded for this clonotype. The V and J genes are TRBV28 and TRBJ2-3; D is ambiguous. The CDR3 consists of 14 residues. CDR1 is MDHEN, CDR2 SYDVKM, per germline. Trimming cost V 2 bases and J 2 bases, with 8 bases left between them. This CDR3 reads CASSLGVHTDTQYF. CDR3 nucleotides: TGTGCCAGCAGTTTAGGGGTGCACACAGATACGCAGTATTTT.

This clonotype was seen many times. The chain uses TRBV5-1 and TRBJ2-7; D might be TRBD2 (6 bases). The germline V gene encodes CDR1 SGHRS and CDR2 YFSETQ. Between the trimmed V and J ends, which lost 4 bases and 5 bases, there was a span of 13 bases. The length of the CDR3 is 13 residues. The CDR3 loop reads CASSGYRGDEQYF. CDR3 nucleotide sequence: TGCGCCAGCAGCGGCTATCGCGGGGACGAGCAGTACTTC.

As regards this clonotype: Mismatch with germline at one junction end may stem from a read error. CDR3 in DNA: TGTGCCAGCAGTTTATCGGGGACCCCCTACGGGCAGTACTTC. The encoded protein is CASSLSGTPYGQYF. This sequence joins TRBV27 and TRBJ2-7; D may correspond to TRBD1 or TRBD2 (5 bases each). Germline CDR1 is MNHEY and CDR2 is SMNVEV (reference sequence). This CDR3 region has 14 residues.

This chain links TRBV9 with TRBJ2-1; 11 nucleotides line up with TRBD2. Germline V gene lookup returns CDR1 SGDLS and CDR2 YYNGEE. The V and J ends lost 4 bases and 5 bases, in that order; junction bases with no gene match: 5. The CDR3 is made up of 15 amino acids. The CDR3 nucleotides read TGTGCCAGCAGCCCCATGACTAGCGGGAACAATGAGCAGTTCTTC. It yields the protein CASSPMTSGNNEQFF. Looking up the rest from reference TRBV9 and TRBJ2-1 gives the full variable domain: DSGVTQTPKHLITATGQRVTLRCSPRSGDLSVYWYQQSLDQGLQFLIQYYNGEERAKGNILERFSAQQFPDLHSELNLSSLELGDSALYFCASSPMTSGNNEQFFGPGTRLTVL.

This clonotype was observed many times. V gene TRBV7-9 combines with J gene TRBJ2-3; D could derive from TRBD1 or TRBD2 (5 bases each). CDR1 and CDR2 from the germline V gene are SEHNR and FQNEAQ (reference sequence). The V gene lost 1 base and the J gene lost 1 base, with 9 bases spanning the gap. The CDR3 is 15 amino acids. The chain's CDR3 is CASSLGLGGTDTQYF. The CDR3 nucleotides are TGTGCCAGCAGCTTAGGACTGGGGGGCACAGATACGCAGTATTTT.

V gene TRBV6-2 or TRBV6-3 combines with J gene TRBJ2-5, with TRBD1 identical over 7 bases. After removal of 5 bases from V and 5 bases from J, the junction contained 5 bases not matched to a gene. The CDR3 is made up of 13 amino acids. The germline gives CDR1 MNHEY, CDR2 SVGEGT. CDR3 bases: TGTGCCAGCAGTGCAGGGGGTTGGGAGACCCAGTACTTC. Translated, it gives CASSAGGWETQYF.